These 25 T cell receptor beta chains originate from one sample sequenced in a study of T-cell reconstitution after alpha-beta-depleted transplantation in children. The library targeted TCRbeta and was prepared with unique molecular identifiers. Each CDR3 protein is one row after TCRdb ran MiXCR on the PCR reads. Counted here are roughly 350,000 distinct CDR3 sequences, roughly 16% occurring once; the ten biggest clones make up around 43%. The sequencing here drew on PBMCs, mostly from graft donor cells, taken 360 days after TCRalphabeta/CD19-depleted stem cell transplant. All receptors come from a male patient between 2 and 10 years old who had a stem cell transplant for acute lymphoblastic leukemia, so the T cells may come from the graft donor.

This clonotype was detected ten times or more. The rearrangement joins TRBV7-6 to TRBJ2-1; 12 bases are shared with TRBD2. The germline V gene has CDR1 SGHVS and CDR2 FNYEAQ. There are 17 residues in the CDR3. Trimming at V came to 2 bases and at J to 7 bases, leaving 9 bases not matched to a gene. The CDR3 coding sequence is TGTGCCAGCAGCTTAATCCTAGCGGGAGGGCCGGTAAATGAGCAGTTCTTC. It specifies CASSLILAGGPVNEQFF.

The chain recombines TRBV18 with TRBJ2-7; 10 positions agree with TRBD1. This CDR3 has 18 amino acids. Per germline, CDR1 KGHSH and CDR2 LQKENI. J lost 3 bases, V lost 0 bases, and 11 bases had no gene match. The CDR3 nucleotides read TGTGCCAGCTCACCACCGTCTCGCGGGACAGGGGATTTCTACGAGCAGTACTTC. Translation gives CASSPPSRGTGDFYEQYF. Filled out from reference TRBV18 and TRBJ2-7, the complete variable domain reads NAGVMQNPRHLVRRRGQEARLRCSPMKGHSHVYWYRQLPEEGLKFMVYLQKENIIDESGMPKERFSAEFPKEGPSILRIQQVVRGDSAAYFCASSPPSRGTGDFYEQYFGPGTRLTVT.

In this sample, this clonotype turned up a few times. The V gene is TRBV5-1, the J gene TRBJ2-7, with D perhaps given as TRBD1 or TRBD2 (5 bases each). Trimming took off 7 bases at V and 5 bases at J, with 25 bases between the two ends. Germline V gene sequence: CDR1 SGHRS, CDR2 YFSETQ. The length of the CDR3 is 16 residues. CDR3 amino acids: CASSDPRRDLNNEQYF. The CDR3, as DNA: TGCGCCAGCTCTGACCCACGCCGGGACCTTAATAACGAGCAGTACTTC.

J is TRBJ2-1 and V is TRBV2, with unresolved D. The CDR3 totals 14 residues. The V and J ends lost 7 bases and 5 bases respectively, with 15 bases between them. In germline, CDR1 is SNHLY, CDR2 FYNNEI. CDR3 coding DNA: TGTGCCAGCACTCTGGATAGTTGGGACAATGAGCAGTTCTTC. It encodes CASTLDSWDNEQFF.

In its sample, this clonotype was seen many times. The chain is built from TRBV28 and TRBJ2-4; 10 bases agree with TRBD2. CDR3 length equals 14 residues. Per the germline V gene, CDR1 is MDHEN and CDR2 is SYDVKM. V lost 3 bases and J lost 9; bases outside the gene matches: 5. In DNA, the CDR3 is TGTGCCAGCAGTTTCCTAGCGGGAGCGAGCATTCAGTACTTC. This codes for CASSFLAGASIQYF.

The gene calls are TRBV4-1 and TRBJ2-4; D may match TRBD1 or TRBD2 (5 bases each). The CDR3 length is 12 residues. Germline CDR1 reads MGHRA; CDR2 reads YSYEKL. V dropped 3 bases and J dropped 8 bases, with 8 bases sitting between them. CDR3 amino acids: CASSQQGDIQYF. DNA for the CDR3: TGCGCCAGCAGCCAGCAGGGAGACATTCAGTACTTC.

CDR3 coding DNA: TGTGCCAGCAGTCGGCCAGGAGGGGGATATAGCAATCAGCCCCAGCATTTT. Amino acid sequence: CASSRPGGGYSNQPQHF. The J gene is TRBJ1-5, the V gene TRBV6-2 or TRBV6-3, with D possibly being TRBD1 (6 bases). Between the trimmed V and J ends, which lost 5 bases and 0 bases, there was a span of 17 bases. CDR1 and CDR2 from the germline V gene are MNHEY and SVGEGT. The CDR3 is 17 amino acids.

The rearrangement links TRBV3-1 to TRBJ2-5; D unresolved. Trimming shortened V by 3 bases and J by 5 bases, and 16 bases separated the two germline ends. Per the germline V gene, CDR1 is LGHDT and CDR2 is YNNKEL (reference sequence). CDR3 length: 15 amino acids. The CDR3: CASSHVGSVTETQYF. CDR3 bases: TGTGCCAGCAGCCACGTTGGGTCCGTAACCGAGACCCAGTACTTC.

The V call is TRBV9, the J call TRBJ2-1, with D possibly being TRBD2 (6 bases). The CDR3 runs 16 residues. Germline V gives CDR1 SGDLS, CDR2 YYNGEE. V was pared by 0 bases and J by 0 bases, with 10 bases between. The CDR3 region is CASSVGWRGSYNEQFF. The CDR3 DNA reads TGTGCCAGCAGCGTAGGCTGGCGGGGCTCCTACAATGAGCAGTTCTTC. Variable domain in full (rest from reference TRBV9 and TRBJ2-1): DSGVTQTPKHLITATGQRVTLRCSPRSGDLSVYWYQQSLDQGLQFLIQYYNGEERAKGNILERFSAQQFPDLHSELNLSSLELGDSALYFCASSVGWRGSYNEQFFGPGTRLTVL.

In its sample, this clonotype was seen a few times. The V call is TRBV4-1, the J call TRBJ1-2, with D uncertain. Trimming took 1 base from V and 3 from J, leaving 6 bases between them. Germline V CDR1 and CDR2: MGHRA, YSYEKL. The CDR3 runs 13 residues. CDR3 bases: TGCGCCAGCAGCCAAGTAGGCGACTATGGCTACACCTTC. Translating it yields CASSQVGDYGYTF.

The J gene is TRBJ1-5, the V gene TRBV5-4; D remains unclear. CDR3 size: 13 residues. CDR1 SGHNT and CDR2 YYREEE come from the germline V gene (reference sequence). Trimming cost V 1 base and J 4 bases, with 6 bases left between them. CDR3 region: CASSLHGNQPQHF. The DNA for the CDR3 is TGTGCCAGCAGCTTGCACGGAAATCAGCCCCAGCATTTT.

Written as DNA, the CDR3 is TGTGCCAGCTCGGTGCGTGGGGTCCAAGAGACCCAGTACTTC. Protein product: CASSVRGVQETQYF. The chain has TRBV18 and TRBJ2-5; D call uncertain. Per germline, CDR1 KGHSH and CDR2 LQKENI. This CDR3 region has 14 residues. V was cut by 6 bases and J by 1 base, with 12 bases left in between.

The V gene is TRBV4-2, the J gene TRBJ2-3, with 15 positions matching TRBD2. CDR3 length equals 17 residues. The J segment lost 2 bases and the V segment lost 1 base, leaving 1 base of the junction unmatched. Germline lookup yields CDR1 LGHNA and CDR2 YNFKEQ. The CDR3 DNA reads as TGTGCCAGCAGCCAAGGGACTAGCGGGAGGGACACAGATACGCAGTATTTT. Residues: CASSQGTSGRDTDTQYF.

This clonotype has a handful of counts. J is TRBJ2-4 and V is TRBV5-5, with no clear D. The CDR3 runs to 16 residues. Trimming removed 1 base at V and 0 bases at J, with 11 bases between. Germline V gives CDR1 SGHKS, CDR2 YYEKEE (reference sequence). This chain's CDR3 is CASSLPTRLAKNIQYF. The CDR3 DNA reads TGTGCCAGCAGCTTGCCAACAAGGCTAGCCAAAAACATTCAGTACTTC.

This chain joins TRBV28 and TRBJ1-1; a possible D gene is TRBD1 (6 bases). The CDR3 length is 15 residues. V was shortened by 2 bases and J by 4 bases, with 14 bases between the two germline ends. The V gene's germline CDR1 is MDHEN and CDR2 SYDVKM. This CDR3 reads CASSLGSQGSTEAFF. For the CDR3, the DNA is TGTGCCAGCAGTTTAGGTAGCCAGGGGAGCACTGAAGCTTTCTTT.

The rearrangement links TRBV11-2 to TRBJ1-2; D ambiguous. Germline V gene lookup returns CDR1 SGHAT and CDR2 FQNNGV. The V end was cut by 5 bases, the J end by 4 bases, with 20 bases between. CDR3 length: 16 residues. CDR3 bases: TGTGCCAGCAGCCCTCACCCCCGAGACAAAATCTATGGCTACACCTTC. Its protein product is CASSPHPRDKIYGYTF.

The chain has TRBV18 and TRBJ1-4, with D perhaps TRBD1 (5 bases). The CDR3 has 16 amino acids. CDR1 and CDR2 from the germline V gene are KGHSH and LQKENI. Trimming stripped 2 bases from V and 0 bases from J, with 10 bases between. In nucleotides, the CDR3 is TGTGCCAGCTCACCAGTGGCGACAGCAACTAATGAAAAACTGTTTTTT. Translated: CASSPVATATNEKLFF.

This clonotype was seen a handful of times. For the CDR3, the DNA is TGTGCCAGCAGTTTCGCCGGGACAGGCTCCTACGAGCAGTACTTC. This encodes CASSFAGTGSYEQYF. The chain recombines TRBV12-3 or TRBV12-4 with TRBJ2-7, with TRBD1 identical over 8 bases. This CDR3 has 15 residues. Unmatched junction bases numbered 4, after V lost 3 bases and J lost 0 bases.

V is TRBV6-2 or TRBV6-3 and J is TRBJ2-1, with D uncertain. This CDR3 region has 14 residues. Germline CDR1 and CDR2: MNHEY and SVGEGT. V was pared by 4 bases and J by 5 bases, with 12 bases between. CDR3 residues: CASSSLNWDNEQFF. As DNA, the CDR3 is TGTGCCAGCAGTTCACTCAACTGGGACAATGAGCAGTTCTTC.

This clonotype was seen more than once but under ten times. The V gene is TRBV28, the J gene TRBJ2-1; 16 bases line up with TRBD2. Germline V lookup: CDR1 MDHEN, CDR2 SYDVKM. V was clipped by 7 bases and J by 4 bases; unmatched bases: 4. There are 16 residues in the CDR3. CDR3 amino acids: CASIGTSGRGYNEQFF. In DNA form, the CDR3 reads TGTGCCAGCATCGGGACTAGCGGGAGGGGGTACAATGAGCAGTTCTTC.

This clonotype was seen at least ten times. V and J are TRBV4-1 and TRBJ2-7, with 12 nucleotides matching TRBD2. With 1 base clipped from V and 2 bases from J, the junction kept 3 bases outside the gene matches. Germline assignment: CDR1 MGHRA and CDR2 YSYEKL. CDR3 size: 16 residues. The CDR3 loop reads CASSQGGLAGTYEQYF. In nucleotides, the CDR3 is TGCGCCAGCAGCCAAGGAGGACTAGCGGGAACCTACGAGCAGTACTTC.

This clonotype was seen only a few times. The V gene is TRBV12-3 or TRBV12-4, the J gene TRBJ2-2; 7 nucleotides match TRBD2. The junction had 3 bases not matched to a gene; V was cut back by 4 bases and J by 1 base. The CDR3 length is 15 residues. The CDR3 protein is CASSSWEGNTGELFF. Here the CDR3 DNA reads TGTGCCAGCAGTTCGTGGGAGGGGAACACCGGGGAGCTGTTTTTT.

The chain joins TRBV4-3 to TRBJ2-4, with D possibly being TRBD1 or TRBD2 (6 bases each). V was cut by 8 bases and J by 9 bases, with 20 bases left in between. Per the germline V gene, CDR1 is LGHNA and CDR2 is YSLEER. This CDR3 has 14 amino acids. The CDR3: CASSSEPGDTIQYF. The CDR3 nucleotides read TGCGCCAGCTCGTCAGAACCGGGGGACACCATTCAGTACTTC.

This clonotype was counted at least ten times. The chain has TRBV28 and TRBJ1-3, with 8 bases lining up with TRBD1. The V gene's germline CDR1 is MDHEN and CDR2 SYDVKM. The CDR3 loop spans 16 amino acids. V lost 3 bases and J lost 2; bases outside the gene matches: 6. The CDR3 coding sequence is TGTGCCAGCAGTTTCTCTAGGACAGGGCCTGGAAACACCATATATTTT. Translation gives CASSFSRTGPGNTIYF. The full variable domain, with the rest looked up from reference TRBV28 and TRBJ1-3, is DVKVTQSSRYLVKRTGEKVFLECVQDMDHENMFWYRQDPGLGLRLIYFSYDVKMKEKGDIPEGYSVSREKKERFSLILESASTNQTSMYLCASSFSRTGPGNTIYFGEGSWLTVV.

This clonotype was detected only a few times. J is TRBJ2-7 and V is TRBV19, with D possibly being TRBD2 (6 bases). V was pared by 3 bases and J by 3 bases, with 15 bases between. Germline values: CDR1 LNHDA, CDR2 SQIVND (reference sequence). The CDR3 is made up of 15 amino acids. The CDR3 bases are TGTGCCAGTAGTATGTCGTTTTGGCGGGGCTACGAGCAGTACTTC. Amino acid sequence: CASSMSFWRGYEQYF.